One sample yielded the 8 T cell receptor beta chains listed below, sequenced in a study of blood T cells in healthy people across ages. Through a sample-barcoded 5' primer and a J-beta primer mix, a second PCR was run for roughly 7 to 11 cycles. TCRdb reanalysed the 5' RACE reads using MiXCR and keeps one entry per CDR3 protein. The sample shows 750,000 or so distinct CDR3 sequences, approximately 25% of them seen only once. A further study also used this sample, focusing on T cells of mothers and their children.

Sequencing was carried out using blood. All receptors come from a boy between 10 and 17 years old in good health.

This chain links TRBV21-1 with TRBJ1-2; TRBD1, the table's D call, was not compared with the DNA. TRBV21-1 is designated a pseudogene. The CDR3 totals 14 residues. The CDR3 DNA is TGTGCCATCCCAAGCCGGGACACAGCCTATGGCTACACCTTC. It codes for CAIPSRDTAYGYTF.

This clonotype has more than one count but fewer than ten. The CDR3 coding sequence is TGCGCCAGCAGCACCGAGTTTGCAGATACGCAGTATTTT. Translating gives CASSTEFADTQYF. This rearrangement joins TRBV5-1 to TRBJ2-3; D not resolved. The length of the CDR3 is 13 residues. The germline V and J ends were trimmed by 4 bases and 4 bases, with 10 bases remaining between them. Germline values: CDR1 SGHRS, CDR2 YFSETQ. Supplemented by reference TRBV5-1 and TRBJ2-3, the full variable domain reads KAGVTQTPRYLIKTRGQQVTLSCSPISGHRSVSWYQQTPGQGLQFLFEYFSETQRNKGNFPGRFSGRQFSNSRSEMNVSTLELGDSALYLCASSTEFADTQYFGPGTRLTVL.

The J gene is TRBJ2-7, the V gene TRBV7-2; TRBD2 matches 10 bases. Germline values: CDR1 SGHTA, CDR2 FQGNSA. This CDR3 is built from 14 residues. The trim removed 4 bases at V and 3 bases at J, leaving 3 bases unmatched. CDR3 in DNA: TGTGCCAGCAGCTCGTGGACTAGCGGCTACGAGCAGTACTTC. It encodes CASSSWTSGYEQYF. The full variable domain, completed using reference TRBV7-2 and TRBJ2-7, is GAGVSQSPSNKVTEKGKDVELRCDPISGHTALYWYRQSLGQGLEFLIYFQGNSAPDKSGLPSDRFSAERTGGSVSTLTIQRTQQEDSAVYLCASSSWTSGYEQYFGPGTRLTVT.

This clonotype was recorded at least ten times. This chain uses TRBV7-9 with TRBJ2-1, with unresolved D. Germline V lookup: CDR1 SEHNR, CDR2 FQNEAQ (reference sequence). The germline V and J ends were trimmed by 3 bases and 0 bases, with 9 bases remaining between them. The CDR3 loop spans 15 amino acids. The CDR3, as DNA: TGTGCCAGCAGCTTGACCCGGAGCTCCTACAATGAGCAGTTCTTC. Translating it yields CASSLTRSSYNEQFF.

The chain is built from TRBV29-1 and TRBJ2-1; no clear D gene. The CDR3 length is 11 residues. CDR1 and CDR2 from the germline V gene are SQVTM and ANQGSEA. V lost 5 bases, J lost 2 bases, and 4 bases lay in between. The CDR3 nucleotides are TGCAGCGTTACCACCTACAATGAGCAGTTCTTC. Its protein is CSVTTYNEQFF.

This clonotype was counted only a few times. The chain links TRBV13 to TRBJ1-4; D gene ambiguous. The V end was cut by 2 bases, the J end by 7 bases, with 14 bases between. From germline, CDR1 is PRHDT and CDR2 FYEKMQ (reference sequence). The CDR3 covers 15 residues. The CDR3 sequence is CASSLTRVPGEKLFF. The DNA of the CDR3 is TGTGCCAGCAGCTTAACCCGGGTCCCCGGTGAAAAACTGTTTTTT. The full variable domain, with the rest looked up from reference TRBV13 and TRBJ1-4, is AAGVIQSPRHLIKEKRETATLKCYPIPRHDTVYWYQQGPGQDPQFLISFYEKMQSDKGSIPDRFSAQQFSDYHSELNMSSLELGDSALYFCASSLTRVPGEKLFFGSGTQLSVL.

This clonotype was seen more than once but under ten times. V is TRBV12-3 or TRBV12-4 and J is TRBJ2-3; no clear D. Trimming shortened V by 4 bases and J by 5 bases, and 13 bases separated the two germline ends. The CDR3 extends over 14 amino acids. CDR3: CASSSAGPVDTQYF. CDR3 coding DNA: TGTGCCAGCAGTTCGGCCGGCCCAGTAGATACGCAGTATTTT.

This chain links TRBV20-1 with TRBJ2-2, with 9 positions matching TRBD2. J gave up 6 bases and V 1 base, and 6 bases lay outside the gene matches. Germline V CDR1 and CDR2: DFQATT, SNEGSKA (reference sequence). This CDR3 has 15 amino acids. This chain's CDR3 is CSARVAREGSGELFF. In DNA, the CDR3 is TGCAGTGCTAGAGTTGCGCGGGAGGGTTCCGGGGAGCTGTTTTTT.